The rows below give T cell receptor beta chains drawn from one sample of a study of blood T cell repertoires in COVID-19. Measured with immunoSEQ multiplex PCR; TCRdb has only the in-frame clones, and not every one. Of about 210,000 clones listed, about 78% were seen once; the top ten hold over 7%. The sequencing sample was made of peripheral blood. All receptors come from a woman in her 70s with acute or convalescent COVID-19. Both conserved end residues are part of each CDR3. The order of the fields is V gene, J gene, clone size, D gene, CDR3 DNA, CDR3 protein. D genes are given only for firm matches. Rows give clone size only sometimes, using once, few, many, or a class for an expanded clone.

TRBV7-6	TRBJ2-2	NA	TRBD1	TGTGCCAGCAGCTCATCCGGGACAGGGGGCGAAGGGCTGTTTTTT	CASSSSGTGGEGLFF
TRBV20-1	TRBJ1-4	once	NA	TGCAGTGCTAGTCGTACGGATGCAGGGGAAAAACTGTTTTTT	CSASRTDAGEKLFF
TRBV5-1	TRBJ2-5	NA	TRBD2	TGCGCCAGCAGCTTGTCTAGCGGGGGGCGTCAAGAGACCCAGTACTTC	CASSLSSGGRQETQYF
TRBV6-5	TRBJ1-2	NA	NA	TGTGCCAGCAGGGCCGGGGACACCGTCTATGGCTACACCTTC	CASRAGDTVYGYTF
TRBV7-2	TRBJ2-2	NA	NA	TGTGCCAGCAGCCCTTACGGGAACACCGGGGAGCTGTTTTTT	CASSPYGNTGELFF
TRBV5-6	TRBJ2-3	NA	TRBD2	TGTGCCAGCAGCATGACTAGCGGGGTCACAGATACGCAGTATTTT	CASSMTSGVTDTQYF
TRBV29-1	TRBJ1-1	NA	NA	TGCAGCGTTGGGGGCGGGGGCTTGAACACTGAAGCTTTCTTT	CSVGGGGLNTEAFF
TRBV19	TRBJ1-2	few	TRBD1	TGTGCCAGTAGGAGCCGGGACAGGCCCTATGGCTACACCTTC	CASRSRDRPYGYTF
TRBV12-3/TRBV12-4	TRBJ1-2	NA	NA	TGTGCCAGCAGTGGACAGACCTATGGCTACACCTTC	CASSGQTYGYTF
TRBV3-1/TRBV3-2	TRBJ2-7	NA	TRBD1	TGTGCCAGCAGCCAAGATAGGGGACAGCGCTACGAGCAGTACTTC	CASSQDRGQRYEQYF
TRBV11-3	TRBJ1-2	NA	TRBD1	TGTGCCAGCAGCTTAGATCGGCGCAGGGGGCATGGCTACACCTTC	CASSLDRRRGHGYTF
TRBV7-2	TRBJ2-5	NA	NA	TGTGCCAGCAGCTTAGAGGGTGCAGGGGGGCAGACCCAGTACTTC	CASSLEGAGGQTQYF
TRBV5-4	TRBJ2-1	NA	TRBD2	TGTGCCAGCAGCCTGACTAGCGGGGGTTACAATGAGCAGTTCTTC	CASSLTSGGYNEQFF
TRBV3-1/TRBV3-2	TRBJ1-1	once	NA	TGTGCCAGCAGCCTACAGGGATATGAAGCTTTCTTT	CASSLQGYEAFF
TRBV5-5	TRBJ2-7	once	NA	TGTGCCAGCAGCTTTACAGTCTACGAGCAGTACTTC	CASSFTVYEQYF
TRBV12-5	TRBJ1-4	many	NA	TGTGCTAGTGGTTTGGGGGCATCCGACAATGAAAAACTGTTTTTT	CASGLGASDNEKLFF
TRBV5-1	TRBJ1-2	few	NA	TGCGCCAGCACTCCGGAGGAGGGGAACTATGGCTACACCTTC	CASTPEEGNYGYTF
TRBV7-9	TRBJ1-5	NA	NA	TGTGCCAGCAGCTCTAATAGCAATCAGCCCCAGCATTTT	CASSSNSNQPQHF
TRBV19	TRBJ2-4	NA	NA	TGTGCCAGTACCTCTCTTACAGGGAGGGACAAAAACATTCAGTACTTC	CASTSLTGRDKNIQYF
TRBV6-5	TRBJ1-2	NA	NA	TGTGCCAGCGGAAACAGGGCACGAGGCTACACCTTC	CASGNRARGYTF
TRBV5-1	TRBJ2-3	NA	NA	TGCGCCAGCAGCGGGGGCCGAAGCACAGATACGCAGTATTTT	CASSGGRSTDTQYF
TRBV5-1	TRBJ2-3	once	NA	TGCGCCAGCAGCCCGGGACTGGCCCCCACAGATACGCAGTATTTT	CASSPGLAPTDTQYF
TRBV19	TRBJ1-1	NA	TRBD1	TGTGCCACCATACAGGGGGAGAACACTGAAGCTTTCTTT	CATIQGENTEAFF
TRBV15	TRBJ1-2	NA	TRBD1	TGTGCCACCAGCAGATCGACAGGGTTCTATGGCTACACCTTC	CATSRSTGFYGYTF